The T cell receptor (beta chain) under discussion was sequenced for a study of CD8 T cells in Susac syndrome. The V end was cut by 4 bases, the J end by 3 bases, with 13 bases between. CDR1 and CDR2 from the germline V gene are DFQATT and SNEGSKA (reference sequence). This CDR3 has 13 amino acids. The T cells that were sequenced for TCR beta were CD8+ and CD4+ cells from blood. Comment on this clonotype: Its antigen remains unidentified.

Overall study findings and caveats: The TCR sequencing and HLA analysis in the study involved a relatively small number of individuals, as the study acknowledged.

Random hexamers were used to reverse transcribe roughly 0.5 to 1 ug of RNA. TCRdb called the immunoSEQ multiplex PCR reads again in MiXCR, with one record for every CDR3 protein. The sample has about 160,000 distinct CDR3 sequences, approximately 94% seen once. The sequence derives from a human donor with multiple sclerosis. The V call is TRBV20-1, the J call TRBJ2-7, with D perhaps matching TRBD2 (5 bases). Sequenced material: CD4+ T cells from PBMCs. The CDR3: CSAKGLRGYEQYF. CDR3 DNA: TGCAGTGCTAAGGGATTACGGGGCTACGAGCAGTACTTC.